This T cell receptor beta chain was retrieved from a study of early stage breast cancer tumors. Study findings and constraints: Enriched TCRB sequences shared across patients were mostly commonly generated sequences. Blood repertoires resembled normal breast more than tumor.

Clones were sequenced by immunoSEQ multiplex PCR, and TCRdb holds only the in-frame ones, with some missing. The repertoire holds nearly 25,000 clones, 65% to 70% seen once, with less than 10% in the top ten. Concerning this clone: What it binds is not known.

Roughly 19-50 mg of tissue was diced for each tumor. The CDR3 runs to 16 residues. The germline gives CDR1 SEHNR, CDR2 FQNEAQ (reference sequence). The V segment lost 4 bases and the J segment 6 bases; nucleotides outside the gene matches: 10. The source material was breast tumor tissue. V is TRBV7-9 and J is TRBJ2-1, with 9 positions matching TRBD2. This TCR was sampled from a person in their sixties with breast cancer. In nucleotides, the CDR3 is TGTGCCAGCAGCTCAGACACTAGCGGGCCTACCAATGAGCAGTTCTTC. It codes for CASSSDTSGPTNEQFF.